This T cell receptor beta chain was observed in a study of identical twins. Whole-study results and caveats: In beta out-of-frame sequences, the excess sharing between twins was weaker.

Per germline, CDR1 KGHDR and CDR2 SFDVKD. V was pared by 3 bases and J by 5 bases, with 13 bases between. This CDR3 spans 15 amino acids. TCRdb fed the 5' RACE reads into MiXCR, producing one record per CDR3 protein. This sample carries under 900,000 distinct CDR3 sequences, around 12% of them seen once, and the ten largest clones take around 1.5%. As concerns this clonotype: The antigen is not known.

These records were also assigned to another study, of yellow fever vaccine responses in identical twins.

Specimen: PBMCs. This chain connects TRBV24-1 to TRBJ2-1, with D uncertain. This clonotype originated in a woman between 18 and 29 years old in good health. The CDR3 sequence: CATSDRAAFHNEQFF. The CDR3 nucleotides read TGTGCCACCAGTGATCGGGCGGCCTTCCACAATGAGCAGTTCTTC.